Given below is one T cell receptor beta chain in context. This entry comes from a study of blood T cell repertoires in COVID-19. For the study at large: Specimens from acute and convalescent COVID-19 originated in the United States, Italy and Spain. Sources were T cells, B-cell-depleted T cells, or PBMCs; the material itself was cDNA or gDNA.

Authors' data handling: Cell counts per sample came from amplifying reference gene primers. The table came from immunoSEQ multiplex PCR; TCRdb's copy has only in-frame clones and leaves some out. V, J and clone size are taken as reported in that table, and D and trimming were inferred from the DNA itself. The repertoire has around 170,000 clones, about 82% of them found once; the top ten carry 6.5%. The CDR3 runs 14 residues. Germline V gene sequence: CDR1 SGHNT, CDR2 YYREEE (reference sequence). V was trimmed by 1 base and J by 5 bases, leaving 10 bases between them. The sequencing input was peripheral blood. V gene TRBV5-4 combines with J gene TRBJ2-4; D call uncertain. This clonotype was obtained from a man aged 65-85 years with active or convalescent COVID-19. DNA of the CDR3: TGTGCCAGCAGCTTGCCCGGGTGGGAAAACATTCAGTACTTC. Translated, it gives CASSLPGWENIQYF.